This TCR beta chain emerged from a study of cytomegalovirus exposure and HLA in healthy donors. Study at large: Genotyping of under 500 donors showed that about 79% belonged to the Caucasian-associated ancestry cluster.

V dropped 4 bases and J dropped 7 bases, with 20 bases sitting between them. Germline V lookup: CDR1 LGHNA, CDR2 YNFKEQ. This CDR3 spans 15 amino acids. PCR used 60 Vbeta primers and 13 Jbeta primers. Here immunoSEQ multiplex PCR was the method, and the copy in TCRdb shows in-frame clones only, minus some. The profile shows 120,000 to 150,000 clones, approximately 85% of them singletons. Remarks on this clone: The antigen is not known.

Regarding the study as a whole: Most TCR sequences were rare, but some public TCRs occurred in many donors. Later on, analysis showed that most CMV-associated TCR beta chains appeared to be HLA-restricted. At a 0.05 false discovery rate, a later analysis found 18,000 or so TCR beta sequences to be associated with HLA alleles.

This chain links TRBV4-2 with TRBJ2-7; D possibly corresponds to TRBD2 (6 bases). The sequenced material came from PBMCs. This sequence originates from a middle-aged woman in good health and CMV-seronegative. The CDR3 DNA reads as TGTGCCAGCAGCCGGTCGGGAGACTCACCGGGTGAGCAGTACTTC. It is translated as CASSRSGDSPGEQYF.